This passage covers 18 T cell receptor beta chains from one sample sequenced in a study of T cells in Graves' hyperthyroidism and ophthalmopathy. RNA transcripts served as the template for amplifying TCR beta CDR3 regions. First-round RT-PCR with HTBI primers amplified the TCR CDR3 region. TCRdb reanalysed the multiplex PCR reads using MiXCR and keeps one entry per CDR3 protein. The profile shows about 570,000 distinct CDR3 sequences, around 45% of them singletons. Sequences were obtained from peripheral blood or thyroid tissue (not recorded which). The receptors were gathered from an adult woman with Graves' disease, either hyperthyroidism or ophthalmopathy (not recorded which).

This clonotype was seen at least ten times. The chain's CDR3 is CASSLGRGGHGYTF. The CDR3 DNA reads TGCGCCAGCAGCTTAGGCAGGGGCGGGCATGGCTACACCTTC. This chain links TRBV5-1 with TRBJ1-2, with D possibly TRBD1 on 6 matching bases. The CDR3 is 14 amino acids. The V end was cut by 2 bases, the J end by 6 bases, with 14 bases between. Germline CDR1 and CDR2: SGHRS and YFSETQ.

Points on this clonotype: The CDR3 ends on some other residue instead of the conserved phenylalanine or tryptophan, so this is likely a read error. The DNA is left out, because the CDR3 cannot be placed on it with certainty; the CDR3 is given as TCRdb lists it. V gene TRBV2 combines with J gene TRBJ1-2. The CDR3 extends over 8 residues, inclusive of both ends. Germline V gives CDR1 SNHLY, CDR2 FYNNEI. The CDR3 spells CASSLRHL.

This rearrangement joins TRBV7-9 to TRBJ1-1; tentative D call: TRBD1 (5 bases). In germline, CDR1 is SEHNR, CDR2 FQNEAQ (reference sequence). Trimming shortened V by 2 bases and J by 1 base, and 11 bases separated the two germline ends. The CDR3 runs 15 residues. CDR3: CASSLPGQSNTEAFF. As DNA, the CDR3 is TGTGCCAGCAGCTTACCAGGGCAGTCGAACACTGAAGCTTTCTTT.

The chain links TRBV15 to TRBJ2-7; D unclear. The V gene lost 6 bases and the J gene lost 11 bases, with 20 bases spanning the gap. The CDR3 is 13 residues long. Per germline, CDR1 LNHNV and CDR2 YYDKDF (reference sequence). CDR3 DNA: TGTGCCACCAGTGCGCGACCCACTATCGCGGAGTACTTC. It yields the protein CATSARPTIAEYF. The complete variable domain, with remaining parts taken from reference TRBV15 and TRBJ2-7, reads DAMVIQNPRYQVTQFGKPVTLSCSQTLNHNVMYWYQQKSSQAPKLLFHYYDKDFNNEADTPDNFQSRRPNTSFCFLDIRSPGLGDTAMYLCATSARPTIAEYFGPGTRLTVT.

This clonotype came up many times. This sequence joins TRBV12-3 or TRBV12-4 and TRBJ2-5; D remains unclear. This CDR3 region has 14 residues. Trimming took 5 bases from V and 3 from J, leaving 13 bases between them. This CDR3 reads CASSRETHKETQYF. DNA for the CDR3: TGTGCCAGCAGTCGAGAGACTCATAAAGAGACCCAGTACTTC.

This clonotype was detected a few times. The junction departs from the called germline gene at one end, perhaps through a read error. CDR3: CSARPRTQNTGELYF. In nucleotides, the CDR3 is TGCAGTGCTAGACCCCGGACCCAGAACACCGGGGAGCTGTACTTC. The chain couples TRBV20-1 to TRBJ2-2; D possibly corresponds to TRBD2 (5 bases). The CDR3 is 15 residues long. Germline V gene data show CDR1 as DFQATT and CDR2 as SNEGSKA (reference sequence).

V usage is TRBV9 and J usage is TRBJ2-5; D not resolved. Trimming removed 3 bases from V and 2 bases from J, with 8 bases in between. Germline assignment: CDR1 SGDLS and CDR2 YYNGEE. The CDR3 consists of 13 residues. Here the CDR3 reads CASSGIRQETQYF. CDR3 in DNA: TGTGCCAGCAGCGGGATTCGTCAAGAGACCCAGTACTTC.

This clonotype was counted ten times or more. The V gene is TRBV19, the J gene TRBJ2-7; D may be TRBD2 (5 bases). Trimming took 3 bases from V and 1 from J, leaving 7 bases between them. This CDR3 is 13 amino acids long. Germline V gene lookup returns CDR1 LNHDA and CDR2 SQIVND (reference sequence). The CDR3: CASSIGGSYEQYF. The CDR3 nucleotides read TGTGCCAGTAGTATCGGAGGATCCTACGAGCAGTACTTC.

DNA of the CDR3: TGCGCCAGCAGCAAGACTAGCGGGAGGGCCAACGTCCTGACTTTC. This encodes CASSKTSGRANVLTF. This rearrangement joins TRBV5-1 to TRBJ2-6, with 11 bases fitting TRBD2. The CDR3 totals 15 residues. Germline V gives CDR1 SGHRS, CDR2 YFSETQ. V dropped 4 bases and J dropped 5; count of bases not matched to a gene: 2.

The gene calls are TRBV19 and TRBJ1-2; 7 bases align to TRBD1. Germline-derived CDR1 and CDR2 are LNHDA and SQIVND (reference sequence). There are 14 residues in the CDR3. V lost 10 bases and J lost 6; bases outside the gene matches: 14. CDR3 sequence reads: CATSPQGENNGYTF. The CDR3 DNA reads TGTGCCACCTCACCCCAGGGGGAAAACAATGGCTACACCTTC.

The V call is TRBV24-1, the J call TRBJ2-5; D may correspond to TRBD1 or TRBD2 (5 bases each). The germline gives CDR1 KGHDR, CDR2 SFDVKD. The CDR3 spans 14 residues. V lost 10 bases, J lost 2 bases, and 16 bases lay in between. Here the CDR3 reads CATSPGRLQETQYF. CDR3 DNA: TGTGCCACTTCTCCGGGGCGACTTCAAGAGACCCAGTACTTC.

J is TRBJ2-7 and V is TRBV18; TRBD1 or TRBD2 may be the D gene (5 bases each). Germline V lookup: CDR1 KGHSH, CDR2 LQKENI. Trimming took 3 bases from V and 5 from J, leaving 14 bases between them. This CDR3 has 14 residues. DNA for the CDR3: TGTGCCAGCTCACCCTTGAGAAGGGACCACGAGCAGTACTTC. This translates into CASSPLRRDHEQYF.

This clonotype was observed many times. The chain links TRBV11-2 to TRBJ1-1, with a tentative D call TRBD1 (6 bases). CDR1 and CDR2 from the germline V gene are SGHAT and FQNNGV. Trimming stripped 4 bases from V and 0 bases from J, with 15 bases between. The CDR3 loop spans 16 amino acids. The CDR3, as DNA: TGTGCCAGCAGCTCACTCCTCAGGGGAGTGAACACTGAAGCTTTCTTT. The encoded protein is CASSSLLRGVNTEAFF.

This clonotype turned up a few times. V gene TRBV20-1 combines with J gene TRBJ2-7; TRBD2 agrees at 12 bases. After removal of 1 base from V and 7 bases from J, the junction contained 8 bases not matched to a gene. Germline V gene lookup returns CDR1 DFQATT and CDR2 SNEGSKA (reference sequence). The CDR3 consists of 15 residues. CDR3 sequence reads: CSARAHLAGGEEQYF. The CDR3 nucleotides are TGCAGTGCTAGAGCCCATCTAGCGGGAGGGGAAGAGCAGTACTTC.

This clonotype was seen ten or more times. The rearrangement uses TRBV5-1 and TRBJ2-7; weak D call: TRBD2 (6 bases). Between the trimmed V and J ends, which lost 0 bases and 2 bases, there was a span of 12 bases. Germline CDR1 reads SGHRS; CDR2 reads YFSETQ. This CDR3 spans 15 amino acids. CDR3 region: CASSLEAGSAYEQYF. In DNA form, the CDR3 reads TGCGCCAGCAGCTTGGAGGCGGGGAGCGCCTACGAGCAGTACTTC.

This clonotype was found many times. This chain connects TRBV7-9 to TRBJ2-7, with D possibly being TRBD1 (6 bases). The germline CDR1 and CDR2 sequences are SEHNR and FQNEAQ (reference sequence). V lost 1 base and J lost 1, with 20 bases in between. This CDR3 has 18 residues. Written as DNA, the CDR3 is TGTGCCAGCAGCTTAGAACGCTCTAGGTCAGGGGCATCCTACGAGCAGTACTTC. Translation: CASSLERSRSGASYEQYF. Full variable domain (outside the CDR3, taken from reference TRBV7-9 and TRBJ2-7): DTGVSQNPRHKITKRGQNVTFRCDPISEHNRLYWYRQTLGQGPEFLTYFQNEAQLEKSRLLSDRFSAERPKGSFSTLEIQRTEQGDSAMYLCASSLERSRSGASYEQYFGPGTRLTVT.

The chain combines TRBV19 with TRBJ2-5; D gene uncertain. In germline, CDR1 is LNHDA, CDR2 SQIVND (reference sequence). The CDR3 contains 12 residues. Trimming removed 5 bases from V and 8 bases from J, with 12 bases in between. The CDR3 sequence is CASSAVDVTQYF. CDR3 DNA: TGTGCCAGTAGTGCGGTCGATGTAACCCAGTACTTC.

On this clonotype: This may be a read error, as it is one base from a much larger clone. The rearrangement joins TRBV11-2 to TRBJ2-2; D assignment may be TRBD1 or TRBD2 (6 bases each). V was clipped by 1 base and J by 5 bases, with 14 bases between them. Germline V gives CDR1 SGHAT, CDR2 FQNNGV. This CDR3 is built from 16 residues. The CDR3 coding sequence is TGTGCCAGCAGCTTAGTGTGGCGGAGGGGGACCGGGGAGCTGTTTTTT. It yields the protein CASSLVWRRGTGELFF. Looking up the rest from reference TRBV11-2 and TRBJ2-2 gives the full variable domain: EAGVAQSPRYKIIEKRQSVAFWCNPISGHATLYWYQQILGQGPKLLIQFQNNGVVDDSQLPKDRFSAERLKGVDSTLKIQPAKLEDSAVYLCASSLVWRRGTGELFFGEGSRLTVL.